The 29 T cell receptor beta chains below come from one sample, sequenced in a study of T cell repertoires in cytomegalovirus infection. Their specific antigens are unknown. TCRdb independently ran MiXCR on the reads; one entry per CDR3 protein. The sample holds under 150,000 distinct CDR3 sequences, 30% seen once. Sequencing used CD8+ T cells from cultured PBMCs, obtained from culture after CMV antigen stimulation. The receptors derive from a human donor in good health (CMV status not recorded). Some clones in this sample may be carry-over from other donors' samples.

The chain combines TRBV4-3 with TRBJ1-1; a possible D gene is TRBD1 (5 bases). This CDR3 comprises 13 residues. V dropped 4 bases and J dropped 6 bases, with 12 bases sitting between them. The germline CDR1 and CDR2 sequences are LGHNA and YSLEER. DNA of the CDR3: TGCGCCAGCAGCCGGGCCCGGGGGTCTGAAGCTTTCTTT. This sequence encodes CASSRARGSEAFF.

The gene calls are TRBV2 and TRBJ1-3; D remains ambiguous. The V gene lost 5 bases and the J gene lost 6 bases, with 20 bases spanning the gap. CDR3 length: 16 residues. The germline gives CDR1 SNHLY, CDR2 FYNNEI. The CDR3 DNA reads TGTGCCAGCAGTCCCTTCAGGACTACGACTGAAAACACCATATATTTT. Its protein is CASSPFRTTTENTIYF. The variable domain in full, completed from reference TRBV2 and TRBJ1-3, reads EPEVTQTPSHQVTQMGQEVILRCVPISNHLYFYWYRQILGQKVEFLVSFYNNEISEKSEIFDDQFSVERPDGSNFTLKIRSTKLEDSAMYFCASSPFRTTTENTIYFGEGSWLTVV.

The chain combines TRBV10-3 with TRBJ2-7; D uncertain. CDR1 and CDR2 (germline): ENHRY, SYGVKD. V lost 2 bases to trimming and J lost 2 bases, with 7 bases between them. The CDR3 runs to 13 residues. CDR3 nucleotides: TGTGCCATCAGTGAGGAAGTAGCCTACGAGCAGTACTTC. It yields the protein CAISEEVAYEQYF.

The gene calls are TRBV7-6 and TRBJ2-7; TRBD1 agrees at 8 bases. This CDR3 comprises 13 residues. Germline assignment: CDR1 SGHVS and CDR2 FNYEAQ. V was clipped by 2 bases and J by 6 bases; unmatched bases: 3. The CDR3 is CASSLPGQGEQYF. The CDR3 nucleotides read TGTGCCAGCAGCTTACCCGGACAGGGCGAGCAGTACTTC.

The chain joins TRBV27 to TRBJ2-1; 8 positions match TRBD2. V gave up 0 bases and J gave up 2 bases; unmatched junction bases: 3. CDR3 size: 16 residues. The germline V gene has CDR1 MNHEY and CDR2 SMNVEV (reference sequence). The CDR3 loop reads CASSLSGLGTYNEQFF. The CDR3 DNA reads as TGTGCCAGCAGTTTATCGGGACTAGGTACCTACAATGAGCAGTTCTTC.

V is TRBV4-1 and J is TRBJ2-7; weak D call: TRBD2 (5 bases). V gave up 6 bases and J gave up 1 base, with 13 bases separating them. The germline CDR1 and CDR2 sequences are MGHRA and YSYEKL. There are 14 residues in the CDR3. DNA of the CDR3: TGCGCCAGCAGAGACTACCCCCGATCCTACGAGCAGTACTTC. This translates into CASRDYPRSYEQYF.

V is TRBV5-6 and J is TRBJ2-2; D perhaps matches TRBD1 (6 bases). This CDR3 is built from 16 residues. V was clipped by 4 bases and J by 7 bases, with 20 bases between them. Germline CDR1 and CDR2: SGHDT and YYEEEE. As DNA, the CDR3 is TGTGCCAGCAGCCTGGGCCCCGGGACAAGAGTCGGGGAGCTGTTTTTT. Translated, it gives CASSLGPGTRVGELFF.

This chain links TRBV7-2 with TRBJ2-1; perhaps D is TRBD1 or TRBD2 (5 bases each). Germline-derived CDR1 and CDR2 are SGHTA and FQGNSA. The V end lost 5 bases, the J end lost 8 bases, and 19 bases lay between the germline ends. This CDR3 spans 15 amino acids. CDR3 region: CASSDRQGVADEQFF. The CDR3 DNA is TGTGCCAGCAGCGACCGGCAGGGAGTCGCGGATGAGCAGTTCTTC.

This clonotype was counted between two and nine times. The rearrangement uses TRBV29-1 and TRBJ1-2; D ambiguous. The V and J ends lost 2 bases and 6 bases respectively, with 16 bases between them. Germline lookup yields CDR1 SQVTM and CDR2 ANQGSEA. The CDR3 length is 14 residues. CDR3 residues: CSVERRPTFDGYTF. The CDR3 DNA follows: TGCAGCGTTGAAAGACGACCAACTTTTGATGGCTACACCTTC.

CDR3 DNA sequence: TGTGCCAGCAGGTCCCGAAGGGGGGACCTGACCCCTGAAGCTTTCTTT. Its protein product is CASRSRRGDLTPEAFF. The genes are TRBV27 and TRBJ1-1, with D possibly being TRBD1 (6 bases). Trimming took 6 bases from V and 6 from J, leaving 23 bases between them. The CDR3 contains 16 residues. Germline CDR1 reads MNHEY; CDR2 reads SMNVEV (reference sequence).

The genes are TRBV27 and TRBJ2-2, with TRBD2 matching 7 bases. This CDR3 contains 14 residues. Germline lookup yields CDR1 MNHEY and CDR2 SMNVEV (reference sequence). With 5 bases clipped from V and 6 bases from J, the junction kept 6 bases outside the gene matches. CDR3 region: CASSGLDSSGELFF. In DNA, the CDR3 is TGTGCCAGCAGTGGACTAGATAGCTCCGGGGAGCTGTTTTTT.

This chain links TRBV4-3 with TRBJ2-3; 8 nucleotides align to TRBD2. The J segment lost 1 base and the V segment lost 1 base, leaving 4 bases of the junction unmatched. Germline loops: CDR1 LGHNA, CDR2 YSLEER. The CDR3 consists of 16 residues. The CDR3 region is CASSQASRGGTDTQYF. The CDR3 DNA reads as TGCGCCAGCAGCCAAGCTTCGCGGGGGGGCACAGATACGCAGTATTTT.

This clonotype was found many times. The chain employs TRBV11-2 and TRBJ2-1; the D gene is possibly TRBD2 (6 bases). CDR3 length equals 14 residues. V lost 5 bases and J 3 bases, leaving 11 bases between the germline ends. Germline V gene sequence: CDR1 SGHAT, CDR2 FQNNGV. The CDR3 here is CASSRGVNYNEQFF. The CDR3 DNA sequence: TGTGCCAGCAGCCGCGGGGTTAACTACAATGAGCAGTTCTTC.

The chain couples TRBV20-1 to TRBJ2-5, with 7 bases fitting TRBD1. V lost 3 bases to trimming and J lost 5 bases; unmatched junction nucleotides: 12. Germline V gives CDR1 DFQATT, CDR2 SNEGSKA (reference sequence). The CDR3 contains 15 residues. The CDR3 reads CSARRNRGEMETQYF. DNA for the CDR3: TGCAGTGCTAGGAGGAACAGGGGAGAGATGGAGACCCAGTACTTC.

The chain employs TRBV6-5 and TRBJ2-2, with D hard to call. Germline CDR1 reads MNHEY; CDR2 reads SVGAGI. This CDR3 spans 13 amino acids. V lost 2 bases, J lost 7 bases, and 8 bases lay in between. In DNA form, the CDR3 reads TGTGCCAGCAGTTACGGGTCGAACGGGGAGCTGTTTTTT. It codes for CASSYGSNGELFF.

This clonotype appeared a few times. The V and J genes are TRBV18 and TRBJ2-5; D may correspond to TRBD1 or TRBD2 (6 bases each). Germline CDR1 KGHSH, CDR2 LQKENI. Trimming stripped 4 bases from V and 1 base from J, with 10 bases between. The CDR3 runs to 14 residues. CDR3: CASSRGAGQETQYF. The CDR3 DNA reads as TGTGCCAGCTCACGGGGGGCCGGCCAAGAGACCCAGTACTTC.

V usage is TRBV12-3 or TRBV12-4 and J usage is TRBJ2-7; a weak D match, TRBD2 (6 bases). The CDR3 covers 15 residues. The germline V and J ends were trimmed by 6 bases and 3 bases, with 18 bases remaining between them. The CDR3 loop is CASRQAVTRGYEQYF. Here the CDR3 DNA reads TGTGCCAGCAGGCAGGCGGTGACTAGGGGCTACGAGCAGTACTTC.

In its sample, this clonotype was seen once. The chain employs TRBV5-5 and TRBJ1-4; D ambiguous. This CDR3 has 15 residues. V was trimmed by 0 bases and J by 2 bases, leaving 8 bases between them. CDR1 SGHKS and CDR2 YYEKEE come from the germline V gene (reference sequence). The CDR3 loop reads CASSLVAVTNEKLFF. The CDR3 nucleotides are TGTGCCAGCAGCTTGGTGGCGGTTACTAATGAAAAACTGTTTTTT.

The chain carries TRBV7-2 and TRBJ1-6; 7 nucleotides agree with TRBD1. Germline lookup yields CDR1 SGHTA and CDR2 FQGNSA. After removal of 5 bases from V and 5 bases from J, the junction contained 6 bases not matched to a gene. The CDR3 length is 15 residues. CDR3 residues: CASSPSGTDNSPLHF. The CDR3, as DNA: TGTGCCAGCAGCCCGTCCGGGACAGATAATTCACCCCTCCACTTT.

This sequence joins TRBV6-5 and TRBJ1-2, with TRBD1 identical over 10 bases. This CDR3 comprises 14 residues. V dropped 8 bases and J dropped 7; count of bases not matched to a gene: 10. The germline gives CDR1 MNHEY, CDR2 SVGAGI. The DNA of the CDR3 is TGTGCCAGCGGCCGGGACAGGGGTTTTGGTGGCTACACCTTC. It specifies CASGRDRGFGGYTF.

This clonotype was seen many times. The chain uses TRBV15 and TRBJ2-5; D is ambiguous. V dropped 5 bases and J dropped 2 bases, with 12 bases sitting between them. CDR1 LNHNV and CDR2 YYDKDF come from the germline V gene (reference sequence). The CDR3 loop spans 14 amino acids. The CDR3 protein is CATSSRAEQETQYF. The DNA of the CDR3 is TGTGCCACCAGCTCCCGGGCAGAACAAGAGACCCAGTACTTC.

In its sample, this clonotype was seen a few times. The DNA for the CDR3 is TGTGCCAGCAGTTTCTCGGGACTGTCCTACGAGCAGTACTTC. It specifies CASSFSGLSYEQYF. The rearrangement uses TRBV28 and TRBJ2-7, with a weak D call TRBD2 (6 bases). Germline assignment: CDR1 MDHEN and CDR2 SYDVKM. The ends were cut back, 3 bases at V and 1 base at J, with 10 bases in the middle. The CDR3 spans 14 residues.

For the CDR3, the DNA is TGTGCCACCAGTGATGGGGACAGCCGCGAGGTAGAGACCCAGTACTTC. Its translation: CATSDGDSREVETQYF. The chain uses TRBV24-1 and TRBJ2-5; 7 bases fit TRBD1. Germline V gene sequence: CDR1 KGHDR, CDR2 SFDVKD. This CDR3 region has 16 residues. V gave up 3 bases and J gave up 4 bases; unmatched junction bases: 10.

CDR3 sequence (DNA): TGTGCCACCCGGTCGGGACAGACGAACACCGGGGAGCTGTTTTTT. It encodes CATRSGQTNTGELFF. This rearrangement joins TRBV24-1 to TRBJ2-2, with 7 bases aligning to TRBD1. CDR3 length: 15 residues. The V segment lost 9 bases and the J segment 0 bases; nucleotides outside the gene matches: 6. Germline V gene sequence: CDR1 KGHDR, CDR2 SFDVKD.

This chain joins TRBV6-5 and TRBJ1-4, with 7 positions matching TRBD1. The V gene's germline CDR1 is MNHEY and CDR2 SVGAGI. V lost 0 bases and J lost 4; bases outside the gene matches: 2. The CDR3 length is 15 residues. CDR3 protein: CASSYSWDSNEKLFF. DNA for the CDR3: TGTGCCAGCAGTTACTCGTGGGACAGTAATGAAAAACTGTTTTTT.

V usage is TRBV7-9 and J usage is TRBJ1-2, with a tentative D call TRBD1 (5 bases). This CDR3 region has 14 residues. Germline V lookup: CDR1 SEHNR, CDR2 FQNEAQ (reference sequence). The ends were cut back, 6 bases at V and 1 base at J, with 12 bases in the middle. The CDR3: CASSPQTDNYGYTF. CDR3 nucleotides: TGTGCCAGCAGTCCTCAGACAGATAACTATGGCTACACCTTC.

The chain couples TRBV5-6 to TRBJ2-7, with 11 positions matching TRBD1. Germline V gene lookup returns CDR1 SGHDT and CDR2 YYEEEE. The CDR3 runs 16 residues. Losses at the gene ends were 3 bases for V and 1 base for J; bases not matched to a gene: 6. The CDR3 coding sequence is TGTGCCAGCAGCTACCGCCGGGACAGGGGGTCCTACGAGCAGTACTTC. Translating it yields CASSYRRDRGSYEQYF. Together with reference TRBV5-6 and TRBJ2-7, the CDR3 gives the full variable domain: DAGVTQSPTHLIKTRGQQVTLRCSPKSGHDTVSWYQQALGQGPQFIFQYYEEEERQRGNFPDRFSGHQFPNYSSELNVNALLLGDSALYLCASSYRRDRGSYEQYFGPGTRLTVT.

The rearrangement joins TRBV6-5 to TRBJ1-6, with D perhaps matching TRBD1 (6 bases). The CDR3 sequence is 18 residues long. Germline values: CDR1 MNHEY, CDR2 SVGAGI. V lost 2 bases and J lost 2, with 16 bases in between. The CDR3 sequence: CASSYSRGRGPYNSPLHF. The CDR3 DNA follows: TGTGCCAGCAGTTACAGCAGGGGCCGCGGCCCCTATAATTCACCCCTCCACTTT.

This chain links TRBV7-4 with TRBJ1-2; TRBD1 aligns across 7 bases. The CDR3 sequence is 14 residues long. Germline-derived CDR1 and CDR2 are SGHVT and SQSDAQ. The J segment lost 4 bases and the V segment lost 5 bases, leaving 7 bases of the junction unmatched. CDR3 protein: CASSLRDSFYGYTF. The CDR3 DNA follows: TGTGCCAGCAGCCTAAGGGACAGCTTCTATGGCTACACCTTC.